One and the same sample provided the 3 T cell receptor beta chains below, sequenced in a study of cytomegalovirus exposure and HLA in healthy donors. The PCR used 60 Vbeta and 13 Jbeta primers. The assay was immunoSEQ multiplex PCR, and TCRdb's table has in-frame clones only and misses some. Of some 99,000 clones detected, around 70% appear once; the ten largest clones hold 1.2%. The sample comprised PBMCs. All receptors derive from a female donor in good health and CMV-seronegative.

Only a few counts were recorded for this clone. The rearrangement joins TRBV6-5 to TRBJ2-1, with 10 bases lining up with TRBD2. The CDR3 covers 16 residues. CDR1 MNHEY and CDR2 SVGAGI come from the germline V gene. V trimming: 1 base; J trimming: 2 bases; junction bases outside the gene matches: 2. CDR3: CASSYLAGGTYNEQFF. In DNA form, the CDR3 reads TGTGCCAGCAGTTACTTAGCGGGAGGAACCTACAATGAGCAGTTCTTC.

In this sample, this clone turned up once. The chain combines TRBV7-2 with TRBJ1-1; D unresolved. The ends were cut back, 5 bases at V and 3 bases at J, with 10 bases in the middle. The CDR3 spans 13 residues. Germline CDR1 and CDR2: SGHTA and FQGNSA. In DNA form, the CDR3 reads TGTGCCAGCAGCATTCAGGAGGACACTGAAGCTTTCTTT. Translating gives CASSIQEDTEAFF. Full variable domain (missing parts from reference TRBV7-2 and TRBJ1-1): GAGVSQSPSNKVTEKGKDVELRCDPISGHTALYWYRQSLGQGLEFLIYFQGNSAPDKSGLPSDRFSAERTGGSVSTLTIQRTQQEDSAVYLCASSIQEDTEAFFGQGTRLTVV.

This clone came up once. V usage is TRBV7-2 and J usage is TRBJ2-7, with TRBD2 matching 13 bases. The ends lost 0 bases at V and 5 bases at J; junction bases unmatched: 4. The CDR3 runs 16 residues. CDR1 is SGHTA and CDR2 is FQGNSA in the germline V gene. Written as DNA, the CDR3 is TGTGCCAGCAGCTTAGCCGGGACTAGCGGGATCGACGAGCAGTACTTC. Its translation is CASSLAGTSGIDEQYF. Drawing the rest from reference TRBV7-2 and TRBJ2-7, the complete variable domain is GAGVSQSPSNKVTEKGKDVELRCDPISGHTALYWYRQSLGQGLEFLIYFQGNSAPDKSGLPSDRFSAERTGGSVSTLTIQRTQQEDSAVYLCASSLAGTSGIDEQYFGPGTRLTVT.